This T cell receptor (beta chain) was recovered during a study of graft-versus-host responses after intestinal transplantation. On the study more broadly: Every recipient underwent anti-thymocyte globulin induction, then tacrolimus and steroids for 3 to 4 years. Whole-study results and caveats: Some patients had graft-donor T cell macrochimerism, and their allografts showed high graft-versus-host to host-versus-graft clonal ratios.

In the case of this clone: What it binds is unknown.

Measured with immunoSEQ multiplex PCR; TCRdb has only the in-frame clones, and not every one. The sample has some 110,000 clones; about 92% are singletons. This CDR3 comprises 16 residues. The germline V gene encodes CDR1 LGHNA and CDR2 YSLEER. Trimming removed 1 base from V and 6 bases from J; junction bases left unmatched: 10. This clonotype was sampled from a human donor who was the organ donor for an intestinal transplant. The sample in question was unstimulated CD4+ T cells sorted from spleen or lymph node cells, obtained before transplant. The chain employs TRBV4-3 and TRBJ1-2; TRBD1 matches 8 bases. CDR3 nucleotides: TGCGCCAGCAGCCAAGCTAGAGACAGGGGCCCTCATGGCTACACCTTC. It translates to CASSQARDRGPHGYTF.